This T cell receptor beta chain was profiled in a study of T cells expressing NK-cell markers. TCRdb reprocessed the 5' RACE reads; each CDR3 protein has one entry and no DNA is given. Its table records 150,000 to 160,000 distinct CDR3 sequences. The germline V gene encodes CDR1 MDHEN and CDR2 SYDVKM. The CDR3 is 12 residues long. This sequence was found in a woman in her fifties or sixties in good health. The sequencing input was blood T cells: a sorted CD56 or NKG2C T cell subset, CD4+ or CD8+ T cells, or bulk PBMC T cells (not recorded which). The chain has TRBV28 and TRBJ2-7; TCRdb outputs TRBD1, but without DNA this stays unchecked. The chain's CDR3 is CASSPSGAQQYF.